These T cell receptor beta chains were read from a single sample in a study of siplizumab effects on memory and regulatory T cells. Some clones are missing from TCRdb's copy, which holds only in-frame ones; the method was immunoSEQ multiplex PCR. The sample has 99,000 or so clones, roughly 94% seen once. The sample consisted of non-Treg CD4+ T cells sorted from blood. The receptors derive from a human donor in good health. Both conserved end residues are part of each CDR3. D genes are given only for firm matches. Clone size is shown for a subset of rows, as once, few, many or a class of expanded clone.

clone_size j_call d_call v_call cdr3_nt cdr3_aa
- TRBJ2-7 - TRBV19 TGTGCCAGTAAAACATCCTACGAGCAGTACTTC CASKTSYEQYF
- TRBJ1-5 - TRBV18 TGTGCCAGCTCACCAACAGCAAATCAGCCCCAGCATTTT CASSPTANQPQHF
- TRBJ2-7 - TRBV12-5 TGTGCTAGTGGCCCGATGGGGGGCGAGCAGTACTTC CASGPMGGEQYF
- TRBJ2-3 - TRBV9 TGTGCCAGCAGCAATTTCGGCGGGAACACAGATACGCAGTATTTT CASSNFGGNTDTQYF
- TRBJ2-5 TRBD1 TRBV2 TGTGCCAGCAAGGACAGGTGGAGGGAGACCCAGTACTTC CASKDRWRETQYF
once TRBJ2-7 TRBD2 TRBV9 TGTGCCAGCAGCGTAGGTGGGACTAGCGGGAGTTTAGCCTACGAGCAGTACTTC CASSVGGTSGSLAYEQYF
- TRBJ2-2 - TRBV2 TGTGCCAGCAGTGATAAGGGTCTCCGAACCGGGGAGCTGTTTTTT CASSDKGLRTGELFF
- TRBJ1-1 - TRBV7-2 TGTGCCAGCAGCTTAGATGGGGGTGGGGACACTGAAGCTTTCTTT CASSLDGGGDTEAFF
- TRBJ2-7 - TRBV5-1 TGCGCCAGCAGCTTGGCCCTCGGACAGAGCTACGAGCAGTACTTC CASSLALGQSYEQYF
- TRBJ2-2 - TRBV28 TGTGCCAGCAGTTTTGGGGGGAGAAGCACCGGGGAGCTGTTTTTT CASSFGGRSTGELFF
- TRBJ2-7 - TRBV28 TGTGCCAGCAGTCCGGGGACGCTTCCCTACGAGCAGTACTTC CASSPGTLPYEQYF
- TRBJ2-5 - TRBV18 TGTGCCAGCTCACCAGAGCGCCAAGAGACCCAGTACTTC CASSPERQETQYF
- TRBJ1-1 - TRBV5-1 TGCGCCAGCGCGAATTATGTGGGGAACACTGAAGCTTTCTTT CASANYVGNTEAFF
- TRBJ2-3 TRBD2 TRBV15 TGTGCCACCAGCAGCTTACAACCGGGACTAGAGCAGTATTTT CATSSLQPGLEQYF
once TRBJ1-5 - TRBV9 TGTGCCAGCAGCGTAGGGGGGAGTGGGAGCAATCAGCCCCAGCATTTT CASSVGGSGSNQPQHF
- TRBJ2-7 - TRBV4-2 TGTGCCAGCAGCCAAGATCCGGCAGGGAAACGTCCCTACGAGCAGTACTTC CASSQDPAGKRPYEQYF
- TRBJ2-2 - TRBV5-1 TGCGCCAGCAGCTTGGAAGGTTCTTACACCGGGGAGCTGTTTTTT CASSLEGSYTGELFF
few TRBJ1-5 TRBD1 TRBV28 TGTGCCAGCATCTCCTACGGACAGGGTCGGCAGCCCCAGCATTTT CASISYGQGRQPQHF
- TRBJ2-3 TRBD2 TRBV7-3 TGTGCCAGCAGCTTAGGACTAGCGGTGGGGGATACGCAGTATTTT CASSLGLAVGDTQYF
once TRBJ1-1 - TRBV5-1 TGCGCCAGCAGCTCTCGCCTGGGGGCTAACACTGAAGCTTTCTTT CASSSRLGANTEAFF
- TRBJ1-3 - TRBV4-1 TGCGCCAGCAGCCCCGAGTCACGGGGACTGAGCTCTGGAAACACCATATATTTT CASSPESRGLSSGNTIYF
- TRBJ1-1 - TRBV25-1 TGTGCCAGCAGCCCCCCCCAGGGCAAGTACACTGAAGCTTTCTTT CASSPPQGKYTEAFF
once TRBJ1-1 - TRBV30 TGTGCCTGGACCGAGTGGGGTGTTATTAGCACTGAAGCTTTCTTT CAWTEWGVISTEAFF
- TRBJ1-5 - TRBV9 TGTGCCAGCAGCCCACAGGGTTCTTTCAATCAGCCCCAGCATTTT CASSPQGSFNQPQHF
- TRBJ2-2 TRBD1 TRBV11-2 TGTGCCAGCAGCTTCCTGGACAGGGGAGTCACCGGGGAGCTGTTTTTT CASSFLDRGVTGELFF
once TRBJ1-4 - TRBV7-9 TGTGCCAGCAGCTACCCCTGGGACGGCGATGAAAAACTGTTTTTT CASSYPWDGDEKLFF
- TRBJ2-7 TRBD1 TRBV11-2 TGTGCCAGCAGCAGGGGGGACAGGGCCCTTTACGAGCAGTACTTC CASSRGDRALYEQYF